Reported below is one T cell receptor beta chain. The antigen remains unidentified. The data derive from a study of OX40 agonist ivuxolimab in advanced cancers. Sampling of blood occurred at baseline, cycle 4 day 1, and cycle 7 day 1. Study results and limitations: Among patients with partial responses at 0.1-3.0 mg/kg, clonal expansion was among the lowest. There was clonal expansion of CD4+ and CD8+ blood T cells by week 6 at 0.1 to 3.0 mg/kg.

The data were produced by immunoSEQ multiplex PCR, yet TCRdb's version contains in-frame clones alone and is incomplete. Here the sample spans over 55,000 clones, around 84% being singletons. The source material was CD4+ or CD8+ T cells sorted from blood, sampled in a trial of the OX40 agonist ivuxolimab. This receptor was taken from an adult with an advanced solid tumor such as melanoma, head and neck, liver or kidney cancer.

This CDR3 reads CASSLVGLDPSGEKLFF. CDR3 nucleotides: TGCGCCAGCAGCTTGGTCGGGTTGGACCCTTCGGGTGAAAAACTGTTTTTT. The rearrangement joins TRBV5-1 to TRBJ1-4; D gene ambiguous. This CDR3 is built from 17 residues. The germline gives CDR1 SGHRS, CDR2 YFSETQ. V was pared by 0 bases and J by 7 bases, with 19 bases between.